The present TCR beta chain was sequenced within a study of blood T cells in healthy people across ages. Study at large: About one barcoded beta molecule per two T cells was captured by template switching. Study results and limitations: Comparison with aged donors showed that long-lived donors had more naive CD4+ cells and higher diversity.

A second roughly 6 to 11 cycle PCR used barcoded and J-beta primers. MiXCR, run by TCRdb on the 5' RACE reads, gives a single entry per CDR3 protein. This sample yields around 1,600,000 distinct CDR3 sequences, of which 42% are seen a single time; under 5% belongs to the top ten. Concerning this clonotype: Antigen specificity is unknown.

V lost 9 bases, J lost 0 bases, and 16 bases stayed unmatched. Germline lookup yields CDR1 MNHNS and CDR2 SASEGT. This CDR3 region has 18 residues. The chain is built from TRBV6-1 and TRBJ2-4, with 8 positions matching TRBD2. The receptor was derived from a young woman in good health. The specimen sequenced was blood. This CDR3 is CARDSGTRGGLAKNIQYF. The CDR3 bases are TGTGCCAGGGACTCCGGGACTAGGGGGGGTCTAGCCAAAAACATTCAGTACTTC.